Presented here are 14 T cell receptor beta chains from one specimen sequenced in a study of cytomegalovirus exposure and HLA in healthy donors. Clones were read by immunoSEQ multiplex PCR, and TCRdb kept only the in-frame ones, dropping some. Here the sample spans around 180,000 clones, roughly 88% being singletons. Material: PBMCs. The origin of the receptors is a woman aged 18-30 years in good health and CMV-seronegative.

This chain connects TRBV13 to TRBJ2-4, with D possibly being TRBD2 (5 bases). The CDR3 spans 14 residues. Germline V gene data show CDR1 as PRHDT and CDR2 as FYEKMQ (reference sequence). V lost 4 bases, J lost 7 bases, and 14 bases lay in between. The CDR3, as DNA: TGTGCCAGCAGCTCTACTAGGGTTGAGAACATTCAGTACTTC. Translation gives CASSSTRVENIQYF.

Only one count was recorded for this clone. This chain uses TRBV2 with TRBJ2-3; 7 nucleotides match TRBD2. Germline V CDR1 and CDR2: SNHLY, FYNNEI. J was trimmed by 0 bases and V by 2 bases; bases with no gene match: 8. The CDR3 consists of 17 residues. CDR3 loop: CASSESGGFASTDTQYF. CDR3 nucleotide sequence: TGTGCCAGCAGTGAATCGGGGGGATTCGCTAGCACAGATACGCAGTATTTT.

This chain links TRBV6-1 with TRBJ1-1, with 9 bases aligning to TRBD1. CDR1 MNHNS and CDR2 SASEGT come from the germline V gene. There are 15 residues in the CDR3. J was trimmed by 2 bases and V by 6 bases; bases with no gene match: 7. This CDR3 reads CASRLLGQGNTEAFF. In nucleotides, the CDR3 is TGTGCCAGCAGGCTACTGGGACAGGGAAACACTGAAGCTTTCTTT.

This clone has only a few counts. The chain is built from TRBV6-5 and TRBJ1-6; D is possibly TRBD1 (5 bases). Germline-derived CDR1 and CDR2 are MNHEY and SVGAGI. Trimming took off 2 bases at V and 5 bases at J, with 13 bases between the two ends. The CDR3 spans 16 residues. The CDR3 DNA is TGTGCCAGCAGTTACGGGGCAGTCGAACATAATTCACCCCTCCACTTT. Translated, it gives CASSYGAVEHNSPLHF.

The chain has TRBV5-1 and TRBJ1-2; TRBD1 matches 9 bases. Germline CDR1 is SGHRS and CDR2 is YFSETQ. Trimming at V came to 2 bases and at J to 4 bases, leaving 12 bases not matched to a gene. The CDR3 sequence is 17 residues long. CDR3 protein: CASSFGGTGSRGYGYTF. The CDR3 coding sequence is TGCGCCAGCAGCTTTGGTGGGACAGGGAGTCGTGGCTATGGCTACACCTTC.

This rearrangement joins TRBV30 to TRBJ1-1; D perhaps matches TRBD1 (6 bases). The CDR3 loop spans 14 amino acids. The germline V gene encodes CDR1 GTSNPN and CDR2 SVGIG (reference sequence). With 5 bases removed from V and 4 bases from J, the gap between germline ends came to 17 bases. CDR3 protein: CAWFGITGTTEAFF. The DNA of the CDR3 is TGTGCCTGGTTTGGGATTACAGGGACCACTGAAGCTTTCTTT.

This chain connects TRBV19 to TRBJ2-2; D possibly corresponds to TRBD1 (6 bases). Germline V CDR1 and CDR2: LNHDA, SQIVND (reference sequence). V lost 4 bases and J 10 bases, leaving 16 bases between the germline ends. The CDR3 is 14 amino acids. The DNA for the CDR3 is TGTGCCAGTAGTAAGGAACAGGGTTTCACGGAGCTGTTTTTT. Translation gives CASSKEQGFTELFF.

The chain links TRBV9 to TRBJ2-1, with 16 bases matching TRBD2. CDR3 length: 20 amino acids. The V gene end was trimmed by 5 bases and the J gene end by 3 bases; junction bases not matched to a gene: 14. Germline V gene data show CDR1 as SGDLS and CDR2 as YYNGEE. Here the CDR3 DNA reads TGTGCCAGCAGATCCCTTACCGGGACTAGCGGGAGGGCCCACTACAATGAGCAGTTCTTC. Translated: CASRSLTGTSGRAHYNEQFF.

This sequence joins TRBV27 and TRBJ2-1, with 9 bases lining up with TRBD1. The V gene end was trimmed by 5 bases and the J gene end by 9 bases; junction bases not matched to a gene: 17. CDR3 length: 17 amino acids. Germline assignment: CDR1 MNHEY and CDR2 SMNVEV (reference sequence). The CDR3 here is CASSTTAGTGKVGEQFF. The CDR3 region has the DNA TGTGCCAGCAGTACAACCGCCGGGACAGGGAAGGTGGGTGAGCAGTTCTTC.

The V and J genes are TRBV27 and TRBJ1-2; no clear D. Germline assignment: CDR1 MNHEY and CDR2 SMNVEV (reference sequence). CDR3 length equals 14 residues. V was shortened by 3 bases and J by 0 bases, with 8 bases between the two germline ends. In DNA form, the CDR3 reads TGTGCCAGCAGTTTCGCGGCGGCTAACTATGGCTACACCTTC. Its translation is CASSFAAANYGYTF.

The J gene is TRBJ2-7, the V gene TRBV28; D ambiguous. Germline V lookup: CDR1 MDHEN, CDR2 SYDVKM. V was clipped by 6 bases and J by 9 bases, with 15 bases between them. The CDR3 sequence is 12 residues long. DNA for the CDR3: TGTGCCAGCAGCTCATCGACGGGTGTGCAGTACTTC. Translated: CASSSSTGVQYF.

Regarding this clone: The identical CDR3 is also encoded by other nucleotide sequences in the sample. This chain links TRBV10-3 with TRBJ2-3; tentatively, D is TRBD2 (6 bases). V dropped 0 bases and J dropped 5 bases, with 9 bases sitting between them. The CDR3 is 14 residues long. The germline V gene has CDR1 ENHRY and CDR2 SYGVKD. The CDR3 reads CAISESRGGDTQYF. As DNA, the CDR3 is TGTGCCATCAGTGAGTCGAGGGGAGGAGATACGCAGTATTTT.

V gene TRBV27 combines with J gene TRBJ1-2; 9 bases are a match to TRBD1. J gave up 7 bases and V 5 bases, and 5 bases lay outside the gene matches. The V gene's germline CDR1 is MNHEY and CDR2 SMNVEV (reference sequence). The CDR3 is made up of 13 amino acids. CDR3 protein: CASSPTGGSGYTF. CDR3 nucleotide sequence: TGTGCCAGCAGTCCCACAGGGGGCAGTGGCTACACCTTC.

The chain uses TRBV4-2 and TRBJ2-2, with 7 positions matching TRBD1. V gave up 4 bases and J gave up 0 bases; unmatched junction bases: 5. The CDR3 runs 16 residues. The germline V gene has CDR1 LGHNA and CDR2 YNFKEQ. CDR3 in DNA: TGTGCCAGCAGCCTATCAGGGGGACCGAACACCGGGGAGCTGTTTTTT. Translating gives CASSLSGGPNTGELFF.